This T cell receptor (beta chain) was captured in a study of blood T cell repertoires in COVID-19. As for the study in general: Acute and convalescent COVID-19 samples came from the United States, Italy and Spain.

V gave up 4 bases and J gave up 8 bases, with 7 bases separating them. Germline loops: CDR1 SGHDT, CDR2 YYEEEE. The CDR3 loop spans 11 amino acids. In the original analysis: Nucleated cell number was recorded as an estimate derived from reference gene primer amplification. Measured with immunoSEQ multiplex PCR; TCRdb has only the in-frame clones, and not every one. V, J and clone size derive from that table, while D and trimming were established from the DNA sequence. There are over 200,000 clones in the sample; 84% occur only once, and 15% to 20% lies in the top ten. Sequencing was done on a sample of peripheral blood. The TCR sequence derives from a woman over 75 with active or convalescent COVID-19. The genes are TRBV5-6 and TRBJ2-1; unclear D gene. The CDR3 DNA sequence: TGTGCCAGCAGCATAAAGCATGAGCAGTTCTTC. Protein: CASSIKHEQFF. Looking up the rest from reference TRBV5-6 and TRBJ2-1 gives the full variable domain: DAGVTQSPTHLIKTRGQQVTLRCSPKSGHDTVSWYQQALGQGPQFIFQYYEEEERQRGNFPDRFSGHQFPNYSSELNVNALLLGDSALYLCASSIKHEQFFGPGTRLTVL.